This entry features one T cell receptor (beta chain) sequence. The sample is drawn from a study of T cell repertoires in cytomegalovirus infection. About the research overall: Indications of both CMV infection and matching HLA type were provided by public TCR beta signatures.

TCRdb used MiXCR to reprocess the reads, holding one entry per CDR3 protein. Seen here are approximately 500,000 distinct CDR3 sequences, about 30% observed once, and the top ten hold 13%. The sequence was obtained from a human donor in good health (CMV status not recorded). Some clones in this sample may be carry-over from other donors' samples. Source material: PBMCs.

The CDR3 region is CASSPLTGGGGEKLFF. For the CDR3, the DNA is TGTGCCAGCAGCCCCCTGACAGGGGGAGGGGGGGAAAAACTGTTTTTT. The rearrangement joins TRBV12-3 or TRBV12-4 to TRBJ1-4, with 9 bases lining up with TRBD1. The J segment lost 8 bases and the V segment lost 6 bases, leaving 13 bases of the junction unmatched. The CDR3 contains 16 residues.